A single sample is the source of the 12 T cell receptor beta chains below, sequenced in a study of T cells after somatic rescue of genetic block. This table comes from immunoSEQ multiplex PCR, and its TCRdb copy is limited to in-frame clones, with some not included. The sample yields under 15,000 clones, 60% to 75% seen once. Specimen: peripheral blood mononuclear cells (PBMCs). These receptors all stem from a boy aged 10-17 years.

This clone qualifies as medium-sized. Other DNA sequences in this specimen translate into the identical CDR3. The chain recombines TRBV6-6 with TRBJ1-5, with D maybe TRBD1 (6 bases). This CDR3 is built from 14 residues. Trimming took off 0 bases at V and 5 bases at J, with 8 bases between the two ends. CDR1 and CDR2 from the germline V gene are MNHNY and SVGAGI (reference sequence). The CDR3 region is CASSYSDRHQPQHF. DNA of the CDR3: TGTGCCAGCAGTTACTCGGACAGACATCAGCCCCAGCATTTT.

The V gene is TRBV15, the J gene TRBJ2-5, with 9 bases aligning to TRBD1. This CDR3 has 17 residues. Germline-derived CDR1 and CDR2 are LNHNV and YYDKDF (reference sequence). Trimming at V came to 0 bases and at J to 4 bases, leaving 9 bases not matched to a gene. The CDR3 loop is CATSRELTGGKGETQYF. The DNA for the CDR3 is TGTGCCACCAGCAGAGAGCTTACAGGGGGCAAAGGAGAGACCCAGTACTTC.

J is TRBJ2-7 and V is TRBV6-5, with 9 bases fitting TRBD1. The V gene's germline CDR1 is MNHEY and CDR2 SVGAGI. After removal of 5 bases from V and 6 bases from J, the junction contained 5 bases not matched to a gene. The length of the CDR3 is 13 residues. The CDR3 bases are TGTGCCAGCAGTCACCGGGACAGGGCCGAGCAGTACTTC. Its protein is CASSHRDRAEQYF.

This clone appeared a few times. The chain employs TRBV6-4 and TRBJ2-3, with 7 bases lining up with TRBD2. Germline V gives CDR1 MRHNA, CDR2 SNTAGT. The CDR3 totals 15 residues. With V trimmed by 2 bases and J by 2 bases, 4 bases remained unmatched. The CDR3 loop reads CASSDEGLITDTQYF. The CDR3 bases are TGTGCCAGCAGTGACGAGGGACTAATCACAGATACGCAGTATTTT.

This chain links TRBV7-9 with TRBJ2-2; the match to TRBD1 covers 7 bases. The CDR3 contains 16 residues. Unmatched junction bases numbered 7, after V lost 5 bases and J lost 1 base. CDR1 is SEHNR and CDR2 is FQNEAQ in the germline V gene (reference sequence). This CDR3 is CASSPRTGMNTGELFF. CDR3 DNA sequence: TGTGCCAGCAGCCCTCGGACAGGAATGAACACCGGGGAGCTGTTTTTT.

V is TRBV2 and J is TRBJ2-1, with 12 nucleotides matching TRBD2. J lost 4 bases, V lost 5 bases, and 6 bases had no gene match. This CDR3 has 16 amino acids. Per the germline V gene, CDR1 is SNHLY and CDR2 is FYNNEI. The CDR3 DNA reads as TGTGCCAGCAGTCTACTGACTAGCGGGAGTTACAATGAGCAGTTCTTC. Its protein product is CASSLLTSGSYNEQFF.

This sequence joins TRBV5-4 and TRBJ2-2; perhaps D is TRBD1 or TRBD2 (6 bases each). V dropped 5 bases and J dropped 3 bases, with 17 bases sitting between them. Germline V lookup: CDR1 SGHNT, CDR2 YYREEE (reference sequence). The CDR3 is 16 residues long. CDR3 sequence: CASSREGGADTGELFF. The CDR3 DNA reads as TGTGCCAGCAGTCGCGAGGGGGGCGCAGACACCGGGGAGCTGTTTTTT.

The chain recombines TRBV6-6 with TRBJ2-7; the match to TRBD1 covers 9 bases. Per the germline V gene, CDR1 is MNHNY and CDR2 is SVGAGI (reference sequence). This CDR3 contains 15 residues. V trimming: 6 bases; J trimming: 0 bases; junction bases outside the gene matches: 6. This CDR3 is CASSTTGGSSYEQYF. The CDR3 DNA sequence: TGTGCCAGCAGCACGACAGGGGGGAGCTCCTACGAGCAGTACTTC.

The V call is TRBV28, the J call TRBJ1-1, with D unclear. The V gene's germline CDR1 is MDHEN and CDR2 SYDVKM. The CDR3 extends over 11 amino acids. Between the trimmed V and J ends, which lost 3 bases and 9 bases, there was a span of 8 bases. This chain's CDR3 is CASSLALKAFF. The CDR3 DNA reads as TGTGCCAGCAGTTTGGCTTTGAAAGCTTTCTTT.

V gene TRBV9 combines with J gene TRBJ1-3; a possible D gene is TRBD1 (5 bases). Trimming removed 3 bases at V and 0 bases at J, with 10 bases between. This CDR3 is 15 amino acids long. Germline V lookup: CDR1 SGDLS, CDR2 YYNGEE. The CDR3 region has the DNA TGTGCCAGCAGCGCTCAGGGATTCTCTGGAAACACCATATATTTT. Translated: CASSAQGFSGNTIYF.

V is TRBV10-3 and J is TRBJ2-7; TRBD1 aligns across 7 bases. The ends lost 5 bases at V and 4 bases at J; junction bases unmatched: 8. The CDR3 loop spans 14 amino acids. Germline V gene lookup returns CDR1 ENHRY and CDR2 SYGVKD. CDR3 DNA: TGTGCCATCAGTTTAGACAGGGTACGGTACGAGCAGTACTTC. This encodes CAISLDRVRYEQYF.

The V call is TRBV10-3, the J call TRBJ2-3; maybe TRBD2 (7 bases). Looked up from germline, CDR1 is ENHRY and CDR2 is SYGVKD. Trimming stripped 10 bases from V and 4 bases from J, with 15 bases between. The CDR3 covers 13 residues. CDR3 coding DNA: TGTGCCACCAGCCGGGGGGCCCCAGATACGCAGTATTTT. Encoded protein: CATSRGAPDTQYF.